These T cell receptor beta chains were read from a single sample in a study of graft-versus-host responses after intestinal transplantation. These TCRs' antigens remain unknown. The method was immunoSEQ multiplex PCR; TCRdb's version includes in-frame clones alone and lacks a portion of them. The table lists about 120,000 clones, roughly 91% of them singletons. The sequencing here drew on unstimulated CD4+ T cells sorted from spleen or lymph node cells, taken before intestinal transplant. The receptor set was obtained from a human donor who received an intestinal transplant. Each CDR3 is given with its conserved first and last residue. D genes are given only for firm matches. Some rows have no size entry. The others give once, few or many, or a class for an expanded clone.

CDR3aa: CASSDKTSRQYF
CDR3nt: TGTGCCAGCAGTGACAAGACTAGCCGGCAGTACTTC
abundance: NA
v_gene: TRBV6-1
len: 12
d_gene: TRBD2
j_gene: TRBJ2-7

CDR3aa: CASSLWGKQYF
CDR3nt: TGTGCCAGCAGTTTATGGGGGAAGCAGTACTTC
abundance: NA
v_gene: TRBV27
len: 11
d_gene: NA
j_gene: TRBJ2-7

CDR3aa: CTSSQEGPGVKNIQYF
CDR3nt: TGCACCAGCAGCCAAGAAGGTCCGGGAGTCAAAAACATTCAGTACTTC
abundance: NA
v_gene: TRBV1
len: 16
d_gene: NA
j_gene: TRBJ2-4

CDR3aa: CASSARPGLKRYGYTF
CDR3nt: TGTGCCAGCAGCGCGAGACCCGGGTTGAAACGCTATGGCTACACCTTC
abundance: NA
v_gene: TRBV2
len: 16
d_gene: NA
j_gene: TRBJ1-2

CDR3aa: CAGTSVASGNREQYF
CDR3nt: TGTGCCGGCACCTCCGTGGCTAGCGGGAACCGCGAGCAGTACTTC
abundance: NA
v_gene: TRBV6-5
len: 15
d_gene: TRBD2
j_gene: TRBJ2-7

CDR3aa: CASSDAAGGDVYEQYF
CDR3nt: TGCGCCAGCAGTGACGCGGCGGGAGGGGATGTGTACGAGCAGTACTTC
abundance: NA
v_gene: TRBV10-2
len: 16
d_gene: TRBD2
j_gene: TRBJ2-7

CDR3aa: CASSFEGDNEKLFF
CDR3nt: TGTGCCAGCAGTTTTGAGGGGGATAATGAAAAACTGTTTTTT
abundance: NA
v_gene: TRBV28
len: 14
d_gene: NA
j_gene: TRBJ1-4

CDR3aa: CASSPDLWTDRETQYF
CDR3nt: TGTGCCAGCAGCCCCGACCTGTGGACCGACCGAGAGACCCAGTACTTC
abundance: once
v_gene: TRBV7-9
len: 16
d_gene: NA
j_gene: TRBJ2-5

CDR3aa: CASSVDPAKGGNTIYF
CDR3nt: TGTGCCAGCAGCGTTGATCCTGCGAAGGGTGGAAACACCATATATTTT
abundance: NA
v_gene: TRBV9
len: 16
d_gene: NA
j_gene: TRBJ1-3

CDR3aa: CATEGAGNQPQHF
CDR3nt: TGTGCCACCGAAGGGGCAGGGAATCAGCCCCAGCATTTT
abundance: NA
v_gene: TRBV7-9
len: 13
d_gene: NA
j_gene: TRBJ1-5

CDR3aa: CASSPRYPGTYEQYF
CDR3nt: TGTGCCAGCAGCCCCCGGTACCCCGGGACCTACGAGCAGTACTTC
abundance: NA
v_gene: TRBV5-4
len: 15
d_gene: NA
j_gene: TRBJ2-7

CDR3aa: CASSVALERYNEQFF
CDR3nt: TGTGCCAGCAGCGTAGCCCTGGAACGGTACAATGAGCAGTTCTTC
abundance: NA
v_gene: TRBV9
len: 15
d_gene: NA
j_gene: TRBJ2-1

CDR3aa: CASSFGLAGGPGEQYF
CDR3nt: TGTGCCAGCAGCTTCGGACTAGCGGGAGGGCCTGGCGAGCAGTACTTC
abundance: NA
v_gene: TRBV11-1
len: 16
d_gene: TRBD2
j_gene: TRBJ2-7

CDR3aa: CASSVAGGIGEKLFF
CDR3nt: TGTGCCAGCAGCGTAGCGGGGGGCATAGGTGAAAAACTGTTTTTT
abundance: NA
v_gene: TRBV9
len: 15
d_gene: NA
j_gene: TRBJ1-4

CDR3aa: CASSPPTGAMNTGELFF
CDR3nt: TGTGCCAGCTCACCACCAACGGGGGCTATGAACACCGGGGAGCTGTTTTTT
abundance: NA
v_gene: TRBV18
len: 17
d_gene: NA
j_gene: TRBJ2-2

CDR3aa: CASSRQGNTEAFF
CDR3nt: TGTGCCAGCAGCCGACAGGGGAACACTGAAGCTTTCTTT
abundance: NA
v_gene: TRBV6-5
len: 13
d_gene: TRBD1
j_gene: TRBJ1-1

CDR3aa: CASSASGTGGWYGYTF
CDR3nt: TGTGCCAGCAGCGCCTCCGGGACAGGGGGCTGGTATGGCTACACCTTC
abundance: NA
v_gene: TRBV9
len: 16
d_gene: TRBD1
j_gene: TRBJ1-2

CDR3aa: CASSRTGADLYEQYF
CDR3nt: TGTGCCAGCAGTCGTACAGGGGCCGATCTCTACGAGCAGTACTTC
abundance: NA
v_gene: TRBV27
len: 15
d_gene: TRBD1
j_gene: TRBJ2-7

CDR3aa: CAWSAFRSRLAVANEQFF
CDR3nt: TGTGCCTGGAGTGCCTTCAGGTCCAGACTAGCGGTAGCGAATGAGCAGTTCTTC
abundance: NA
v_gene: TRBV30
len: 18
d_gene: TRBD2
j_gene: TRBJ2-1

CDR3aa: CASSLRETSGYNEQFF
CDR3nt: TGTGCCAGCAGCCTCAGAGAAACTAGTGGCTACAATGAGCAGTTCTTC
abundance: once
v_gene: TRBV5-8
len: 16
d_gene: NA
j_gene: TRBJ2-1

CDR3aa: CSCGGYEQYF
CDR3nt: TGCAGTTGCGGCGGCTACGAGCAGTACTTC
abundance: NA
v_gene: TRBV20-1
len: 10
d_gene: NA
j_gene: TRBJ2-7

CDR3aa: CASSLGSGADTQYF
CDR3nt: TGTGCCAGCAGCTTAGGTAGCGGGGCAGATACGCAGTATTTT
abundance: NA
v_gene: TRBV7-3
len: 14
d_gene: TRBD2
j_gene: TRBJ2-3

CDR3aa: CASSFKGLAPSYNEQFF
CDR3nt: TGTGCCAGCAGCTTCAAGGGACTAGCCCCTTCCTACAATGAGCAGTTCTTC
abundance: NA
v_gene: TRBV11-1
len: 17
d_gene: TRBD2
j_gene: TRBJ2-1

CDR3aa: CASGTSAVTDTQYF
CDR3nt: TGTGCCAGCGGTACTAGCGCAGTCACAGATACGCAGTATTTT
abundance: NA
v_gene: TRBV6-5
len: 14
d_gene: TRBD2
j_gene: TRBJ2-3

CDR3aa: CASNQGPLAKNIQYF
CDR3nt: TGTGCCAGTAATCAGGGGCCCTTAGCCAAAAACATTCAGTACTTC
abundance: NA
v_gene: TRBV28
len: 15
d_gene: NA
j_gene: TRBJ2-4

CDR3aa: CASSRDWDTDTQYF
CDR3nt: TGCGCCAGCAGCCGGGACTGGGACACAGATACGCAGTATTTT
abundance: NA
v_gene: TRBV10-1
len: 14
d_gene: NA
j_gene: TRBJ2-3

CDR3aa: CASSEVFGWGRAPDTQYF
CDR3nt: TGTGCCAGCAGTGAAGTGTTTGGGTGGGGGCGGGCACCAGATACGCAGTATTTT
abundance: NA
v_gene: TRBV6-1
len: 18
d_gene: NA
j_gene: TRBJ2-3

CDR3aa: CASSLSPGANVLTF
CDR3nt: TGTGCCAGCAGCTTATCCCCTGGGGCCAACGTCCTGACTTTC
abundance: NA
v_gene: TRBV7-3
len: 14
d_gene: NA
j_gene: TRBJ2-6

CDR3aa: CASNTGGGDTEAFF
CDR3nt: TGTGCCAGCAATACCGGCGGGGGGGACACTGAAGCTTTCTTT
abundance: NA
v_gene: TRBV2
len: 14
d_gene: NA
j_gene: TRBJ1-1

CDR3aa: CASSPPSQRRYGYTF
CDR3nt: TGTGCCAGCTCACCACCGTCACAGAGGCGTTATGGCTACACCTTC
abundance: once
v_gene: TRBV18
len: 15
d_gene: NA
j_gene: TRBJ1-2

CDR3aa: CASSARPKGDLTYGYTF
CDR3nt: TGCGCCAGCAGCGCACGCCCCAAGGGGGATCTCACCTATGGCTACACCTTC
abundance: NA
v_gene: TRBV5-1
len: 17
d_gene: NA
j_gene: TRBJ1-2

CDR3aa: CASSLDLSTGYTF
CDR3nt: TGTGCCAGCAGTTTAGACTTATCGACCGGCTACACCTTC
abundance: NA
v_gene: TRBV28
len: 13
d_gene: NA
j_gene: TRBJ1-2

CDR3aa: CASSLDSNSNQPQHF
CDR3nt: TGCGCCAGCAGCTTGGACAGCAATAGCAATCAGCCCCAGCATTTT
abundance: NA
v_gene: TRBV5-1
len: 15
d_gene: NA
j_gene: TRBJ1-5

CDR3aa: CASSPSGNNEQFF
CDR3nt: TGTGCCAGCAGCCCTAGCGGCAACAATGAGCAGTTCTTC
abundance: NA
v_gene: TRBV9
len: 13
d_gene: TRBD2
j_gene: TRBJ2-1

CDR3aa: CASSFQGTGSYEQYF
CDR3nt: TGTGCCAGCAGCTTTCAAGGGACGGGCTCCTACGAGCAGTACTTC
abundance: NA
v_gene: TRBV7-2
len: 15
d_gene: NA
j_gene: TRBJ2-7

CDR3aa: CAWSGTRWNGELFF
CDR3nt: TGTGCCTGGAGCGGGACTAGATGGAACGGGGAGCTGTTTTTT
abundance: NA
v_gene: TRBV30
len: 14
d_gene: TRBD2
j_gene: TRBJ2-2

CDR3aa: CASSLAGGNTEAFF
CDR3nt: TGCGCCAGCAGCTTGGCCGGGGGGAACACTGAAGCTTTCTTT
abundance: NA
v_gene: TRBV5-1
len: 14
d_gene: NA
j_gene: TRBJ1-1

CDR3aa: CASSSMVEGIGPQHF
CDR3nt: TGTGCCAGCAGTTCCATGGTCGAAGGTATTGGGCCCCAGCATTTT
abundance: NA
v_gene: TRBV6-5
len: 15
d_gene: NA
j_gene: TRBJ1-5

CDR3aa: CASRSGSLSYEQYF
CDR3nt: TGTGCCAGCCGTAGCGGGAGTTTATCCTACGAGCAGTACTTC
abundance: NA
v_gene: TRBV2
len: 14
d_gene: TRBD2
j_gene: TRBJ2-7

CDR3aa: CASGHRTSGRYEQYF
CDR3nt: TGTGCTAGTGGCCATCGGACTAGCGGGAGGTACGAGCAGTACTTC
abundance: NA
v_gene: TRBV12-5
len: 15
d_gene: TRBD2
j_gene: TRBJ2-7

CDR3aa: CASGLGHTSNTEAFF
CDR3nt: TGTGCTAGTGGTTTGGGTCACACCAGTAACACTGAAGCTTTCTTT
abundance: NA
v_gene: TRBV12-5
len: 15
d_gene: NA
j_gene: TRBJ1-1

CDR3aa: CASSLAVSDGYTF
CDR3nt: TGTGCCAGCAGCTTGGCCGTCTCAGATGGCTACACCTTC
abundance: NA
v_gene: TRBV5-4
len: 13
d_gene: NA
j_gene: TRBJ1-2

CDR3aa: CAWSGPTGKGEQYF
CDR3nt: TGTGCCTGGAGTGGCCCCACGGGGAAGGGCGAGCAGTACTTC
abundance: NA
v_gene: TRBV30
len: 14
d_gene: NA
j_gene: TRBJ2-7